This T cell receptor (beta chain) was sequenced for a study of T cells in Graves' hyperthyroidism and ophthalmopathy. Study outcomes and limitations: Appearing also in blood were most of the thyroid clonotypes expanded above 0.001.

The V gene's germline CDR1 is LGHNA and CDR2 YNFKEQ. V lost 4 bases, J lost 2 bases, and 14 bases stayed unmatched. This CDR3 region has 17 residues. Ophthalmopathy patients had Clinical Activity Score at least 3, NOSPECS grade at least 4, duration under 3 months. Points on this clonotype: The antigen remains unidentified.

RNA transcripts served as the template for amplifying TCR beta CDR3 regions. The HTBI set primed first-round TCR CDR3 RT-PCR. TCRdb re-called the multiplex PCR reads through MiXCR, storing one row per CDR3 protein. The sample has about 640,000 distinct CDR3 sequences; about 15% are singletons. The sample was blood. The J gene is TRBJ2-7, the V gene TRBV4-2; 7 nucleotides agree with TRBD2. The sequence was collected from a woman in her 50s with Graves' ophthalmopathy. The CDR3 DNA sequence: TGTGCCAGCAGCCGCCTGCCGACGGGAGGACTCACCTACGAGCAGTACTTC. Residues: CASSRLPTGGLTYEQYF.